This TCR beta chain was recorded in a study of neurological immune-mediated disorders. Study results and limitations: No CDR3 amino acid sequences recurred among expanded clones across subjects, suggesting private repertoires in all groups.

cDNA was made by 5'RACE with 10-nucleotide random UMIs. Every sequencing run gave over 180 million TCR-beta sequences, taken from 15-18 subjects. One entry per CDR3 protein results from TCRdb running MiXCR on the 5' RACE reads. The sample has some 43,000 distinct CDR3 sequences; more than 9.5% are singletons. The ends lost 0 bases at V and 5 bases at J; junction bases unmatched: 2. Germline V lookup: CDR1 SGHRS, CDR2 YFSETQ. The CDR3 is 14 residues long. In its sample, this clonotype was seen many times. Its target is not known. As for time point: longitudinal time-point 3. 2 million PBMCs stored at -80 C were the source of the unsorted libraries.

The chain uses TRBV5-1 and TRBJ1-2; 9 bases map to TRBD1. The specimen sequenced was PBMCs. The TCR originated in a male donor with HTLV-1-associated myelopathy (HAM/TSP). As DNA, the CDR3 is TGCGCCAGCAGCTTGGGGACAGGGGTATATGGCTACACCTTC. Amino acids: CASSLGTGVYGYTF.